The present TCR beta chain was sequenced within a study of blood T cell repertoires in COVID-19. The repertoire was sequenced with immunoSEQ multiplex PCR; TCRdb's copy has only in-frame clones and lacks some. The data contain 490,000 or so clones, 75% to 90% of them singletons. Sequencing was performed on PBMCs or T cells enriched from blood (not recorded which). The TCR sequence derives from a woman aged 55-70 years who had recovered from COVID-19.

The CDR3 region has the DNA TGTGCCAGCAGCCTAACGGACAGGGATGGCTACACCTTC. Translating gives CASSLTDRDGYTF. This sequence joins TRBV7-8 and TRBJ1-2; 8 bases align to TRBD1. V dropped 5 bases and J dropped 6; count of bases not matched to a gene: 5. From germline, CDR1 is SGHVS and CDR2 FQNEAQ. This CDR3 has 13 amino acids.